One and the same sample provided the 9 T cell receptor beta chains below, sequenced in a study of control samples from healthy donors and cancer patients. Repertoires were generated with immunoSEQ multiplex PCR, while TCRdb's copy carries only in-frame clones and drops some. The sample yields about 98,000 clones, roughly four fifths seen once. The sequenced material came from blood. The receptors originated from a man aged 60 to 75 in good health.

The CDR3 DNA follows: TGTGCCAGCCTCGGGCGTGAGACCCAGTACTTC. This gives the protein CASLGRETQYF. The chain employs TRBV2 and TRBJ2-5; no definite D call. With 8 bases removed from V and 5 bases from J, the gap between germline ends came to 9 bases. This CDR3 spans 11 amino acids. Germline CDR1 reads SNHLY; CDR2 reads FYNNEI. Full variable domain (missing parts from reference TRBV2 and TRBJ2-5): EPEVTQTPSHQVTQMGQEVILRCVPISNHLYFYWYRQILGQKVEFLVSFYNNEISEKSEIFDDQFSVERPDGSNFTLKIRSTKLEDSAMYFCASLGRETQYFGPGTRLLVL.

The rearrangement links TRBV12-5 to TRBJ2-3, with 10 bases matching TRBD1. V was clipped by 4 bases and J by 6 bases; unmatched bases: 1. This CDR3 has 13 amino acids. Per germline, CDR1 LGHNT and CDR2 FRNRAP. The CDR3 loop reads CASGWDRGDTQYF. The DNA of the CDR3 is TGTGCTAGTGGTTGGGACAGGGGTGATACGCAGTATTTT.

The chain links TRBV2 to TRBJ2-2; D is possibly TRBD1 or TRBD2 (5 bases each). The V end lost 6 bases, the J end lost 1 base, and 15 bases lay between the germline ends. CDR1 SNHLY and CDR2 FYNNEI come from the germline V gene. The length of the CDR3 is 16 residues. The CDR3 is CASRSRGDGNTGELFF. The CDR3 DNA follows: TGTGCCAGCAGATCAAGAGGGGACGGGAACACCGGGGAGCTGTTTTTT. The full variable domain, in which reference TRBV2 and TRBJ2-2 provide the parts outside the CDR3, is EPEVTQTPSHQVTQMGQEVILRCVPISNHLYFYWYRQILGQKVEFLVSFYNNEISEKSEIFDDQFSVERPDGSNFTLKIRSTKLEDSAMYFCASRSRGDGNTGELFFGEGSRLTVL.

This chain connects TRBV7-7 to TRBJ2-2; no firm D call. The CDR3 length is 14 residues. Trimming took off 5 bases at V and 11 bases at J, with 18 bases between the two ends. Germline loops: CDR1 SSHAT, CDR2 FNYEAQ (reference sequence). This chain's CDR3 is CASSLIPANDELFF. The CDR3 bases are TGTGCCAGCAGCCTGATTCCCGCTAATGACGAGCTGTTTTTT. Variable domain in full (rest from reference TRBV7-7 and TRBJ2-2): GAGVSQSPRYKVTKRGQDVTLRCDPISSHATLYWYQQALGQGPEFLTYFNYEAQPDKSGLPSDRFSAERPEGSISTLTIQRTEQRDSAMYRCASSLIPANDELFFGEGSRLTVL.

This rearrangement joins TRBV3-1 (or the pseudogene TRBV3-2) to TRBJ2-7, with 9 bases identical to TRBD2. Germline V gene lookup returns CDR1 LGHDT and CDR2 YNNKEL (reference sequence). The CDR3 totals 15 residues. V dropped 2 bases and J dropped 2; count of bases not matched to a gene: 4. The CDR3 coding sequence is TGTGCCAGCAGCCAATATAGCGGGAGCACCTACGAGCAGTACTTC. Translation: CASSQYSGSTYEQYF.

Concerning this clone: At one end, the junction sequence differs from germline, possibly due to a read error. The J gene is TRBJ1-6, the V gene TRBV7-9; no clear D gene. The CDR3 is made up of 14 amino acids. Germline V gene lookup returns CDR1 SEHNR and CDR2 FQNEAQ (reference sequence). For the CDR3, the DNA is TGTGCCAGCAGCTTATCGGATTATAGTTCACCCCTCCACTTT. Its protein is CASSLSDYSSPLHF.

The J gene is TRBJ1-1, the V gene TRBV30; 7 bases line up with TRBD1. CDR1 is GTSNPN and CDR2 is SVGIG in the germline V gene (reference sequence). The trim removed 2 bases at V and 4 bases at J, leaving 7 bases unmatched. This CDR3 has 14 residues. The CDR3 here is CAWSYRGGTTEAFF. The CDR3 bases are TGTGCCTGGAGTTACAGGGGAGGTACCACTGAAGCTTTCTTT.

The rearrangement links TRBV19 to TRBJ2-5; D uncertain. The CDR3 runs 15 residues. Deletions cut 3 bases from V and 0 bases from J, with 11 bases between. Germline CDR1 is LNHDA and CDR2 is SQIVND (reference sequence). DNA for the CDR3: TGTGCCAGTAGTATTACTGGATCGTACCAAGAGACCCAGTACTTC. Residues: CASSITGSYQETQYF.

The rearrangement joins TRBV6-1 to TRBJ1-2; D possibly corresponds to TRBD1 (5 bases). This CDR3 has 15 amino acids. V was clipped by 3 bases and J by 4 bases, with 15 bases between them. CDR1 is MNHNS and CDR2 is SASEGT in the germline V gene. CDR3 amino acids: CASSDLNDSPYGYTF. DNA for the CDR3: TGTGCCAGCAGTGATCTCAACGACAGCCCCTATGGCTACACCTTC.